Detailed here is one TCR beta chain. This entry belongs to a study of cytomegalovirus exposure and HLA in healthy donors. Primers included in the PCR were 60 Vbeta and 13 Jbeta primers. Produced via immunoSEQ multiplex PCR; TCRdb's table is partial and in-frame only. The sample includes 65,000 to 90,000 clones, 79% of them seen just once. In germline, CDR1 is SGHNT, CDR2 YYREEE (reference sequence). V lost 0 bases to trimming and J lost 0 bases, with 10 bases between them. The CDR3 has 15 residues. This chain links TRBV5-4 with TRBJ2-7, with D possibly TRBD1 on 6 matching bases. This TCR was recovered from a man aged 30 to 39 in good health and CMV-seronegative. Sequencing was carried out using PBMCs. This CDR3 is CASSLGTDLSYEQYF. The CDR3 nucleotides are TGTGCCAGCAGCTTGGGGACAGATCTCTCCTACGAGCAGTACTTC.